These 31 T cell receptor beta chains were sequenced from one sample in a study of cytomegalovirus exposure and HLA in healthy donors. Primers for the PCR totalled 60 Vbeta and 13 Jbeta. Only in-frame clones appear in the TCRdb table, and some are missing; sequencing was by immunoSEQ multiplex PCR. The repertoire holds about 180,000 clones, with 82% as singletons. Sequencing was carried out using PBMCs. These receptors were taken from a man between 40 and 49 years old in good health and CMV-seronegative.

The chain employs TRBV6-5 and TRBJ2-4, with 11 bases matching TRBD1. J lost 7 bases, V lost 2 bases, and 7 bases had no gene match. The CDR3 is made up of 16 amino acids. Germline-derived CDR1 and CDR2 are MNHEY and SVGAGI. CDR3 nucleotides: TGTGCCAGCAGTTACCCCGGGACAGGGGGAGAGAACATTCAGTACTTC. It encodes CASSYPGTGGENIQYF.

This chain links TRBV7-9 with TRBJ2-7, with 13 positions matching TRBD2. This CDR3 is 15 amino acids long. The V and J ends lost 4 bases and 7 bases, in that order; junction bases with no gene match: 7. The germline CDR1 and CDR2 sequences are SEHNR and FQNEAQ (reference sequence). Here the CDR3 DNA reads TGTGCCAGCAGCTCCCAAGGACTAGCGGGAGAGGAGCAGTACTTC. Translating gives CASSSQGLAGEEQYF.

V usage is TRBV28 and J usage is TRBJ2-1, with unresolved D. Germline lookup yields CDR1 MDHEN and CDR2 SYDVKM. The CDR3 has 12 amino acids. The V gene lost 8 bases and the J gene lost 2 bases, with 7 bases spanning the gap. CDR3 nucleotides: TGTGCCAGCGGAGAAACCTACAATGAGCAGTTCTTC. It is translated as CASGETYNEQFF.

Here the CDR3 reads CASSLGVGGAGELFF. The DNA of the CDR3 is TGTGCCAGCAGCTTAGGTGTCGGGGGGGCCGGGGAGCTGTTTTTT. J is TRBJ2-2 and V is TRBV7-8; 8 bases map to TRBD2. The CDR3 sequence is 15 residues long. Trimming cost V 1 base and J 6 bases; bases outside gene matches: 4. Germline V gene lookup returns CDR1 SGHVS and CDR2 FQNEAQ.

The chain is built from TRBV4-2 and TRBJ2-1; TRBD1 aligns across 7 bases. The ends lost 4 bases at V and 9 bases at J; junction bases unmatched: 9. The CDR3 has 14 residues. CDR1 is LGHNA, CDR2 YNFKEQ, per germline. In nucleotides, the CDR3 is TGTGCCAGCAGCCCCCAGGACAGGAAGACTGAGCAGTTCTTC. Its protein product is CASSPQDRKTEQFF.

V gene TRBV28 combines with J gene TRBJ1-4; 8 nucleotides match TRBD1. Germline trimming cut 6 bases from V and 8 bases from J; bases unmatched to any gene: 14. Germline V CDR1 and CDR2: MDHEN, SYDVKM. This CDR3 region has 16 residues. For the CDR3, the DNA is TGTGCCAGCAGGAAGGACAGGGCAGGGGGATCGGAAAAACTGTTTTTT. Protein sequence: CASRKDRAGGSEKLFF.

The chain couples TRBV28 to TRBJ1-1; D is perhaps TRBD1 (6 bases). Trimming shortened V by 2 bases and J by 6 bases, and 10 bases separated the two germline ends. Germline-derived CDR1 and CDR2 are MDHEN and SYDVKM. CDR3 length: 13 residues. The CDR3 loop reads CASSLRGASEAFF. CDR3 bases: TGTGCCAGCAGTTTACGGGGGGCATCTGAAGCTTTCTTT.

The rearrangement links TRBV4-2 to TRBJ2-1; possibly TRBD2 for D (6 bases). V was cut by 0 bases and J by 6 bases, with 15 bases left in between. Germline V gene data show CDR1 as LGHNA and CDR2 as YNFKEQ. CDR3 length: 16 residues. The CDR3 nucleotides read TGTGCCAGCAGCCAAGATTTTGGGGGGAGCCGCAATGAGCAGTTCTTC. This encodes CASSQDFGGSRNEQFF.

The CDR3 DNA reads TGCAGCGTTGATTTATTATTGGGACAGGGGGGGAAAGAAGCTTTCTTT. Amino acids: CSVDLLLGQGGKEAFF. V gene TRBV29-1 combines with J gene TRBJ1-1; 11 bases fit TRBD1. The V gene's germline CDR1 is SQVTM and CDR2 ANQGSEA. Unmatched junction bases numbered 14, after V lost 3 bases and J lost 8 bases. CDR3 length: 16 amino acids. Combining the CDR3 with reference TRBV29-1 and TRBJ1-1 gives the whole variable domain SAVISQKPSRDICQRGTSLTIQCQVDSQVTMMFWYRQQPGQSLTLIATANQGSEATYESGFVIDKFPISRPNLTFSTLTVSNMSPEDSSIYLCSVDLLLGQGGKEAFFGQGTRLTVV.

The chain combines TRBV13 with TRBJ2-1, with 13 bases that match TRBD2. The CDR3 contains 17 residues. The trim removed 5 bases at V and 11 bases at J, leaving 15 bases unmatched. Germline loops: CDR1 PRHDT, CDR2 FYEKMQ (reference sequence). CDR3 DNA sequence: TGTGCCAGCAGCCCGACCGCCACCGGGACTAGCGGGGTTAAGCAGTTCTTC. It specifies CASSPTATGTSGVKQFF.

This clone was detected once. The chain carries TRBV28 and TRBJ2-7; D is perhaps TRBD1 (6 bases). The length of the CDR3 is 16 residues. In germline, CDR1 is MDHEN, CDR2 SYDVKM. V shed 6 bases and J shed 2 bases, with 20 bases lying between them. The chain's CDR3 is CASRLAGTPKTYEQYF. The CDR3 DNA sequence: TGTGCCAGCAGGCTAGCCGGGACACCGAAGACCTACGAGCAGTACTTC.

This clone was observed a single time. The J gene is TRBJ1-4, the V gene TRBV4-3; D not resolved. Germline CDR1 reads LGHNA; CDR2 reads YSLEER. The V end lost 0 bases, the J end lost 3 bases, and 8 bases lay between the germline ends. The CDR3 is made up of 15 amino acids. The CDR3 is CASSQDTLPNEKLFF. CDR3 bases: TGCGCCAGCAGCCAAGATACTCTTCCTAATGAAAAACTGTTTTTT.

The chain combines TRBV29-1 with TRBJ2-6, with 7 nucleotides matching TRBD1. The CDR3 runs to 15 residues. V gave up 4 bases and J gave up 1 base; unmatched junction bases: 4. CDR1 and CDR2 (germline): SQVTM, ANQGSEA. CDR3 residues: CSVVPRGSGANVLTF. Here the CDR3 DNA reads TGCAGCGTTGTCCCCAGGGGGTCTGGGGCCAACGTCCTGACTTTC.

The V and J genes are TRBV11-3 and TRBJ2-5; D is possibly TRBD2 (6 bases). Germline CDR1 is SGHNT and CDR2 is YENEEA. There are 14 residues in the CDR3. Trimming shortened V by 5 bases and J by 4 bases, and 14 bases separated the two germline ends. CDR3 coding DNA: TGTGCCAGCAGCCCTACCCGGGAGTCAGAGACCCAGTACTTC. Its translation is CASSPTRESETQYF.

The chain carries TRBV7-9 and TRBJ2-7, with TRBD2 matching 7 bases. The CDR3 is 16 residues long. Germline assignment: CDR1 SEHNR and CDR2 FQNEAQ (reference sequence). Trimming cost V 4 bases and J 1 base; bases outside gene matches: 10. CDR3 region: CASSSKTGGGSYEQYF. The CDR3 DNA is TGTGCCAGCAGCTCTAAAACGGGGGGAGGGTCCTACGAGCAGTACTTC. The entire variable domain, with the rest obtained from reference TRBV7-9 and TRBJ2-7, is as follows: DTGVSQNPRHKITKRGQNVTFRCDPISEHNRLYWYRQTLGQGPEFLTYFQNEAQLEKSRLLSDRFSAERPKGSFSTLEIQRTEQGDSAMYLCASSSKTGGGSYEQYFGPGTRLTVT.

The chain recombines TRBV7-9 with TRBJ1-5, with a tentative D call TRBD1 (6 bases). Germline V CDR1 and CDR2: SEHNR, FQNEAQ (reference sequence). The CDR3 is made up of 14 amino acids. Trimming took 5 bases from V and 3 from J, leaving 11 bases between them. This CDR3 reads CASSPSGANQPQHF. CDR3 bases: TGTGCCAGCAGCCCGTCAGGGGCCAATCAGCCCCAGCATTTT.

The rearrangement links TRBV4-3 to TRBJ2-5, with 7 bases lining up with TRBD2. The CDR3 extends over 15 amino acids. Germline loops: CDR1 LGHNA, CDR2 YSLEER. V lost 4 bases, J lost 2 bases, and 7 bases stayed unmatched. The chain's CDR3 is CASSPRLAGQETQYF. The DNA for the CDR3 is TGCGCCAGCAGCCCCCGACTAGCTGGGCAAGAGACCCAGTACTTC.

The rearrangement uses TRBV7-9 and TRBJ2-2, with D tentatively TRBD1 (6 bases). Germline V gives CDR1 SEHNR, CDR2 FQNEAQ (reference sequence). V lost 2 bases, J lost 3 bases, and 22 bases lay in between. This CDR3 is 19 amino acids long. As DNA, the CDR3 is TGTGCCAGCAGCTTATCCTATGGGGGCCGCCCATCCTACACCGGGGAGCTGTTTTTT. Translation gives CASSLSYGGRPSYTGELFF.

V is TRBV14 and J is TRBJ2-5; 7 nucleotides line up with TRBD1. The DNA end is more similar to TRBJ2-7, so the J call may be wrong. Germline V gene data show CDR1 as SGHDN and CDR2 as FVKESK. The CDR3 covers 18 residues. The CDR3 loop is CASSQDRGGQVPNYEQYF. The CDR3 DNA reads TGTGCCAGCAGCCAAGATCGTGGCGGACAGGTACCAAACTACGAGCAGTACTTC.

This clone came up once. The rearrangement links TRBV10-2 to TRBJ2-3; a weak D match, TRBD2 (5 bases). Germline-derived CDR1 and CDR2 are WSHSY and SAAADI. The CDR3 is 15 residues long. Trimming removed 7 bases from V and 7 bases from J, with 21 bases in between. CDR3: CASTAGAVWLNTQYF. The CDR3 coding sequence is TGCGCCAGCACGGCAGGAGCGGTGTGGCTGAATACGCAGTATTTT.

This clone was detected a few times. The V gene is TRBV11-2, the J gene TRBJ2-1, with TRBD2 identical over 9 bases. The junction had 6 bases not matched to a gene; V was cut back by 6 bases and J by 3 bases. The CDR3 is 15 amino acids. Germline CDR1 reads SGHAT; CDR2 reads FQNNGV. The CDR3 DNA is TGTGCCAGCAGTCCCAGCGGGGGGAACTACAATGAGCAGTTCTTC. Translating gives CASSPSGGNYNEQFF.

The chain combines TRBV27 with TRBJ1-3; no reliable D call. This CDR3 contains 14 residues. CDR1 and CDR2 from the germline V gene are MNHEY and SMNVEV (reference sequence). V gave up 2 bases and J gave up 1 base, with 6 bases separating them. CDR3 in amino acids: CASSLSRSGNTIYF. In DNA, the CDR3 is TGTGCCAGCAGTTTAAGCAGGTCTGGAAACACCATATATTTT.

The rearrangement uses TRBV6-1 and TRBJ2-1; 8 bases are shared with TRBD2. CDR3 length: 15 residues. CDR1 is MNHNS and CDR2 is SASEGT in the germline V gene. V shed 5 bases, J shed 5 bases, and the junction held 8 bases outside the gene matches. CDR3 nucleotide sequence: TGTGCCAGCAGTCAGGAGGGACTAGGAAACAATGAGCAGTTCTTC. It encodes CASSQEGLGNNEQFF.

The genes are TRBV19 and TRBJ1-2; 8 bases align to TRBD1. Per the germline V gene, CDR1 is LNHDA and CDR2 is SQIVND (reference sequence). V lost 7 bases to trimming and J lost 8 bases; unmatched junction nucleotides: 6. This CDR3 spans 12 amino acids. The CDR3 protein is CASTTGVVGYTF. The CDR3 coding sequence is TGTGCCAGTACGACAGGGGTCGTCGGCTACACCTTC.

The CDR3: CASSLGAGGLAEQYF. In DNA, the CDR3 is TGTGCCAGCAGCTTGGGAGCGGGAGGTTTGGCCGAGCAGTACTTC. The chain combines TRBV5-4 with TRBJ2-5; 9 bases fit TRBD2. The J call may be faulty, since TRBJ2-7 better matches the DNA end. The CDR3 loop spans 15 amino acids. In germline, CDR1 is SGHNT, CDR2 YYREEE (reference sequence).

V is TRBV4-2 and J is TRBJ2-3; TRBD2 matches at 7 bases. The CDR3 runs 15 residues. The J segment lost 4 bases and the V segment lost 5 bases, leaving 9 bases of the junction unmatched. The germline gives CDR1 LGHNA, CDR2 YNFKEQ. CDR3: CASSSLAGEADTQYF. The CDR3 region has the DNA TGTGCCAGCAGCTCCCTGGCGGGAGAGGCAGATACGCAGTATTTT.

The chain links TRBV27 to TRBJ2-7; TRBD1 aligns across 8 bases. The CDR3 runs 11 residues. Germline CDR1 is MNHEY and CDR2 is SMNVEV (reference sequence). V trimming: 6 bases; J trimming: 6 bases; junction bases outside the gene matches: 1. The CDR3 loop reads CASRTGGEQYF. The CDR3 DNA reads TGTGCCAGCAGAACAGGGGGCGAGCAGTACTTC.

Points on this clone: One end of the junction fails to match germline, which may point to a read error. The chain uses TRBV7-9 and TRBJ2-3; 12 positions match TRBD2. Germline V gives CDR1 SEHNR, CDR2 FQNEAQ (reference sequence). The CDR3 loop spans 16 amino acids. This CDR3 is CSSSPGLAGSTDTQYF. DNA for the CDR3: TGTTCCAGCAGCCCCGGACTAGCGGGAAGCACAGATACGCAGTATTTT.

V is TRBV6-5 and J is TRBJ1-2; no firm D call. Trimming took off 5 bases at V and 2 bases at J, with 6 bases between the two ends. This CDR3 contains 12 residues. Germline assignment: CDR1 MNHEY and CDR2 SVGAGI. CDR3: CASSEANYGYTF. The DNA of the CDR3 is TGTGCCAGCAGTGAAGCGAACTATGGCTACACCTTC.

The J gene is TRBJ1-1, the V gene TRBV6-6, with D tentatively TRBD1 (6 bases). This CDR3 comprises 12 residues. Trimming removed 6 bases at V and 10 bases at J, with 15 bases between. Germline assignment: CDR1 MNHNY and CDR2 SVGAGI (reference sequence). CDR3 coding DNA: TGTGCCAGCAGACCAGGACAGCCTGGAGCTTTCTTT. The encoded protein is CASRPGQPGAFF.

The J gene is TRBJ2-4, the V gene TRBV28; unclear D gene. There are 14 residues in the CDR3. Germline CDR1 MDHEN, CDR2 SYDVKM. Trimming shortened V by 5 bases and J by 6 bases, and 14 bases separated the two germline ends. The CDR3 nucleotides are TGTGCCAGCAGTCCCGCGGTGCAAGGAAACATTCAGTACTTC. Residues: CASSPAVQGNIQYF.